The next 18 T cell receptor beta chains were all read from a single sample in a study of blood T cell repertoires in COVID-19. Some clones are missing from TCRdb's copy, which holds only in-frame ones; the method was immunoSEQ multiplex PCR. The sample has 130,000 or so clones, 86% seen once. The sequencing sample was made of peripheral blood. These receptors came from a middle-aged man with acute or convalescent COVID-19.

The DNA of the CDR3 is TGTGCCAGCAGTGGGACTCTCCTGGCCCAAGAGACCCAGTACTTC. Translated, it gives CASSGTLLAQETQYF. This chain joins TRBV2 and TRBJ2-5; a possible D gene is TRBD2 (5 bases). V was clipped by 4 bases and J by 1 base, with 13 bases between them. CDR1 is SNHLY and CDR2 is FYNNEI in the germline V gene. The CDR3 is 15 amino acids. Based on the CDR3 plus reference TRBV2 and TRBJ2-5, the full variable domain is EPEVTQTPSHQVTQMGQEVILRCVPISNHLYFYWYRQILGQKVEFLVSFYNNEISEKSEIFDDQFSVERPDGSNFTLKIRSTKLEDSAMYFCASSGTLLAQETQYFGPGTRLLVL.

The rearrangement uses TRBV7-8 and TRBJ2-3; TRBD2 matches at 10 bases. This CDR3 is 17 amino acids long. The germline CDR1 and CDR2 sequences are SGHVS and FQNEAQ. J was trimmed by 0 bases and V by 5 bases; bases with no gene match: 8. Written as DNA, the CDR3 is TGTGCCAGCAGCCCACAGCCTAGCGGGGGTAGCACAGATACGCAGTATTTT. Translation gives CASSPQPSGGSTDTQYF.

V usage is TRBV5-1 and J usage is TRBJ2-7; possible D gene TRBD2, 7 bases. This CDR3 comprises 15 residues. V was cut by 6 bases and J by 3 bases, with 19 bases left in between. The V gene's germline CDR1 is SGHRS and CDR2 YFSETQ. The CDR3 reads CASNVGGALNYEQYF. CDR3 DNA: TGCGCCAGCAACGTGGGGGGGGCGCTTAACTACGAGCAGTACTTC.

The V gene is TRBV13, the J gene TRBJ1-4, with a tentative D call TRBD1 (6 bases). Germline CDR1 and CDR2: PRHDT and FYEKMQ (reference sequence). V dropped 2 bases and J dropped 4 bases, with 11 bases sitting between them. This CDR3 has 15 residues. In DNA form, the CDR3 reads TGTGCCAGCAGCTTAAAGTCAGGGGATAATGAAAAACTGTTTTTT. Translating it yields CASSLKSGDNEKLFF.

The V and J genes are TRBV27 and TRBJ1-6; D is undetermined. Per the germline V gene, CDR1 is MNHEY and CDR2 is SMNVEV (reference sequence). V shed 8 bases and J shed 3 bases, with 8 bases lying between them. The CDR3 extends over 13 amino acids. CDR3 coding DNA: TGTGCCAGCCGGAGCGACTATAATTCACCCCTCCACTTT. Residues: CASRSDYNSPLHF.

The J gene is TRBJ1-2, the V gene TRBV2; 8 bases agree with TRBD1. The V and J ends lost 8 bases and 8 bases, in that order; junction bases with no gene match: 10. This CDR3 region has 13 residues. From germline, CDR1 is SNHLY and CDR2 FYNNEI. The CDR3 DNA reads as TGTGCCAGCGCCGAGGACAGGGTGCGAGGCTACACCTTC. It specifies CASAEDRVRGYTF.

V is TRBV12-5 and J is TRBJ1-2; TRBD1 agrees at 7 bases. The V and J ends lost 0 bases and 13 bases, in that order; junction bases with no gene match: 26. Looked up from germline, CDR1 is LGHNT and CDR2 is FRNRAP. The length of the CDR3 is 19 residues. The CDR3 coding sequence is TGTGCTAGTGGTTTGGTACGTACCCCTCCAGTGACAGGGTTAGAGGAGGTCACCTTC. Translated: CASGLVRTPPVTGLEEVTF.

The chain has TRBV30 and TRBJ1-2; no firm D call. The CDR3 loop spans 16 amino acids. The ends were cut back, 4 bases at V and 2 bases at J, with 20 bases in the middle. Per the germline V gene, CDR1 is GTSNPN and CDR2 is SVGIG (reference sequence). The CDR3 DNA reads TGTGCCTGGAACCCGGCGCCAGGCAATTGGAACTATGGCTACACCTTC. Residues: CAWNPAPGNWNYGYTF.

This clone was detected once. This chain connects TRBV20-1 to TRBJ2-7; D unclear. Germline-derived CDR1 and CDR2 are DFQATT and SNEGSKA (reference sequence). Trimming took 3 bases from V and 3 from J, leaving 9 bases between them. The CDR3 consists of 12 residues. CDR3 amino acids: CSASDLSYEQYF. The CDR3 nucleotides read TGCAGTGCTAGTGACTTGAGCTACGAGCAGTACTTC.

V is TRBV4-2 and J is TRBJ2-1; 9 nucleotides match TRBD2. The CDR3 spans 18 residues. CDR1 and CDR2 from the germline V gene are LGHNA and YNFKEQ. Trimming cost V 4 bases and J 1 base; bases outside gene matches: 11. Here the CDR3 DNA reads TGTGCCAGCAGCCCCTACCCGGGACTAGCTGATTCCTACAATGAGCAGTTCTTC. Protein: CASSPYPGLADSYNEQFF.

The V gene is TRBV9, the J gene TRBJ2-3; TRBD2 matches at 7 bases. V shed 0 bases, J shed 0 bases, and the junction held 4 bases outside the gene matches. The germline V gene has CDR1 SGDLS and CDR2 YYNGEE. The CDR3 length is 16 residues. Here the CDR3 reads CASSVAWGGSTDTQYF. The CDR3 region has the DNA TGTGCCAGCAGCGTAGCATGGGGGGGGAGCACAGATACGCAGTATTTT.

This chain connects TRBV19 to TRBJ1-1, with 7 bases that match TRBD1. V dropped 4 bases and J dropped 4; count of bases not matched to a gene: 3. The CDR3 sequence is 13 residues long. Germline V CDR1 and CDR2: LNHDA, SQIVND (reference sequence). In DNA, the CDR3 is TGTGCCAGTAGTAAAGCAGGGGGCACTGAAGCTTTCTTT. Translated: CASSKAGGTEAFF.

The J gene is TRBJ1-5, the V gene TRBV5-6, with no clear D. There are 13 residues in the CDR3. Looked up from germline, CDR1 is SGHDT and CDR2 is YYEEEE. V was clipped by 4 bases and J by 8 bases, with 13 bases between them. The CDR3 nucleotides are TGTGCCAGCAGCGATCGACGGGTAGAGCCCCAGCATTTT. This encodes CASSDRRVEPQHF.

The chain uses TRBV18 and TRBJ2-1, with a tentative D call TRBD2 (5 bases). V was shortened by 0 bases and J by 0 bases, with 6 bases between the two germline ends. Germline CDR1 is KGHSH and CDR2 is LQKENI. The CDR3 contains 15 residues. This CDR3 reads CASSPPGSSYNEQFF. DNA of the CDR3: TGTGCCAGCTCACCACCGGGGAGCTCCTACAATGAGCAGTTCTTC. Combining the CDR3 with reference TRBV18 and TRBJ2-1 gives the whole variable domain NAGVMQNPRHLVRRRGQEARLRCSPMKGHSHVYWYRQLPEEGLKFMVYLQKENIIDESGMPKERFSAEFPKEGPSILRIQQVVRGDSAAYFCASSPPGSSYNEQFFGPGTRLTVL.

This rearrangement joins TRBV9 to TRBJ1-6, with a possible D match to TRBD1 (5 bases). CDR3 length: 14 residues. CDR1 is SGDLS and CDR2 is YYNGEE in the germline V gene. Trimming shortened V by 4 bases and J by 7 bases, and 12 bases separated the two germline ends. The chain's CDR3 is CASSLQVGNSPLHF. CDR3 bases: TGTGCCAGCAGCCTACAGGTTGGAAATTCACCCCTCCACTTT.

V gene TRBV25-1 combines with J gene TRBJ2-1; TRBD2 is a possible D gene (8 bases). This CDR3 comprises 18 residues. Germline lookup yields CDR1 MGHDK and CDR2 SYGVNS. V dropped 0 bases and J dropped 0 bases, with 15 bases sitting between them. CDR3 sequence (DNA): TGTGCCAGCAGTGAATATGGTAGCGGGGACAGCTCCTACAATGAGCAGTTCTTC. Protein product: CASSEYGSGDSSYNEQFF.

This chain uses TRBV5-4 with TRBJ2-2, with 9 bases lining up with TRBD2. From germline, CDR1 is SGHNT and CDR2 YYREEE (reference sequence). CDR3 size: 16 residues. Trimming cost V 4 bases and J 6 bases; bases outside gene matches: 10. In nucleotides, the CDR3 is TGTGCCAGCAGCACCTTAGCGGGAGAAGTAGCCGGGGAGCTGTTTTTT. Its protein is CASSTLAGEVAGELFF.

The V call is TRBV29-1, the J call TRBJ2-7; 9 positions agree with TRBD2. Germline assignment: CDR1 SQVTM and CDR2 ANQGSEA. The CDR3 is made up of 17 amino acids. Unmatched junction bases numbered 15, after V lost 6 bases and J lost 0 bases. CDR3 protein: CSVAGGLAGTGSYEQYF. CDR3 in DNA: TGCAGCGTCGCGGGGGGGCTAGCGGGTACAGGCTCCTACGAGCAGTACTTC.